This TCR beta chain stems from a study of blood T cell repertoires in COVID-19. Overall study context: Some COVID-19 samples were acute and others convalescent; all came from the United States, Italy and Spain. Sample material is recorded as cDNA or gDNA derived from T cells, B-cell-depleted T cells, or PBMCs.

The CDR3 is made up of 16 amino acids. Germline CDR1 SGHTA, CDR2 FQGNSA. Trimming cost V 0 bases and J 2 bases; bases outside gene matches: 6. Original processing notes: Estimation of nucleated cell counts relied on the amplification of reference gene primers. Some clones are missing from TCRdb's copy, which holds only in-frame ones; the method was immunoSEQ multiplex PCR. V and J calls plus clone size are reproduced from that table; the DNA served to infer D and trimming. This table has a few hundred thousand clones, more than 75% appearing once. The sample taken for sequencing was peripheral blood. The clonotype was recovered from a woman aged 45-59 years with acute or convalescent COVID-19. The rearrangement links TRBV7-2 to TRBJ2-7, with 8 bases lining up with TRBD2. The CDR3: CASSLAHSGNPYEQYF. In DNA form, the CDR3 reads TGTGCCAGCAGCTTAGCGCATAGCGGGAACCCCTACGAGCAGTACTTC.